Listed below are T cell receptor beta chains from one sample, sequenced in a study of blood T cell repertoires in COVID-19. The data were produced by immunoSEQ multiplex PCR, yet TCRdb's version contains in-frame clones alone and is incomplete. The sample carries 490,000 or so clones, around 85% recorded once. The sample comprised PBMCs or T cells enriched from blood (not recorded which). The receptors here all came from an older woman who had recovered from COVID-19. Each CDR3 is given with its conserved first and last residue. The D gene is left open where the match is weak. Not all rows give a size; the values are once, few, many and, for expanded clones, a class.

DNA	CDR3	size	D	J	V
TGTGCCAGCAGCTTGGGTCCCGGGACTAGCGGGGGGGCTGGCAATGAGCAGTTCTTC	CASSLGPGTSGGAGNEQFF	.	TRBD2	TRBJ2-1	TRBV7-2
TGTGCCAGCAGCTGGCACCAAATAACGGGACAGGGGTCCACTGAAGCTTTCTTT	CASSWHQITGQGSTEAFF	.	TRBD1	TRBJ1-1	TRBV5-5
TGCAGCGTTGAAGATTACAGGGGCGCGGATGGCTACACCTTC	CSVEDYRGADGYTF	.	TRBD1	TRBJ1-2	TRBV29-1
TGCAGTGCTAGTAGCGCGGGATACACCGGGGAGCTGTTTTTT	CSASSAGYTGELFF	.	.	TRBJ2-2	TRBV20-1
TGTGCCAGCAAGAGGGACTTGGGTTCCGGAAACACCATATATTTT	CASKRDLGSGNTIYF	once	.	TRBJ1-3	TRBV6-5
TGTGCCAGCAGCTTGGGACAGGGACACACTGAAGCTTTCTTT	CASSLGQGHTEAFF	.	TRBD1	TRBJ1-1	TRBV5-6
TGTGCCAGCAGCCGCCAGGGACTAGCGGGGGCGCCGGGGAACGAGCAGTACTTC	CASSRQGLAGAPGNEQYF	once	TRBD2	TRBJ2-7	TRBV7-9
TGTGCCACCAGTGATTTGAACCGACAGTACCATCCTAACTATGGCTACACCTTC	CATSDLNRQYHPNYGYTF	.	.	TRBJ1-2	TRBV24-1
TGTGCCAGCAGCTTAGGAGGCATGCTAGCAAGCACCGGGGAGCTGTTTTTT	CASSLGGMLASTGELFF	.	.	TRBJ2-2	TRBV7-2
TGTGCCAGCGGGGCTGATAGGGAGACCCAGTACTTC	CASGADRETQYF	.	.	TRBJ2-5	TRBV2
TGTGCCAGCTCACCGCCTTATGTCCACAGCGGGTACCAAGAGACCCAGTACTTC	CASSPPYVHSGYQETQYF	.	.	TRBJ2-5	TRBV18
TGTGCCAGCAGCCCTAATGGAGTGACTGAAGCTTTCTTT	CASSPNGVTEAFF	.	.	TRBJ1-1	TRBV7-6
TGTGCCAGCAGTTTTCCGACAGATAACACTGAAGCTTTCTTT	CASSFPTDNTEAFF	few	.	TRBJ1-1	TRBV2
TGTGCCAGCAGTTTTGACAGGGCCAATAATTCACCCCTCCACTTT	CASSFDRANNSPLHF	once	TRBD1	TRBJ1-6	TRBV6-5
TGTGCCAGCAGCTTATTCTGGGGCCCCACAGATACGCAGTATTTT	CASSLFWGPTDTQYF	many	.	TRBJ2-3	TRBV11-2
TGTGCCAGCAGCCGGGTGGGGAGCGGGGGACTTAGCACAGATACGCAGTATTTT	CASSRVGSGGLSTDTQYF	.	TRBD2	TRBJ2-3	TRBV7-2
TGTGCCAGCAGCTTAGCAGGGGGAGGATCACCCCTCCACTTT	CASSLAGGGSPLHF	.	TRBD1	TRBJ1-6	TRBV11-2
TGTGCCAGCAGTGAGGCTCCGGGGAGCGACTATGGCTACACCTTC	CASSEAPGSDYGYTF	.	.	TRBJ1-2	TRBV2
TGTGCCAGCAGTGAAGAAGCAGGGGGTAGAGAGACCCAGTACTTC	CASSEEAGGRETQYF	.	TRBD1	TRBJ2-5	TRBV2
TGTGCCAGCAGCCAAGTTCGCGGGGATCAGCCCCAGCATTTT	CASSQVRGDQPQHF	.	.	TRBJ1-5	TRBV3-1/TRBV3-2
TGTGCCAGCACCCGCCGGGGGTATGAAAAACTGTTTTTT	CASTRRGYEKLFF	.	.	TRBJ1-4	TRBV5-6
TGTGCCAGCAGCTGGGACAGGGAAAATTCACCCCTCCACTTT	CASSWDRENSPLHF	few	TRBD1	TRBJ1-6	TRBV5-4
TGTGCCAGCACCCGGAGTACTGGGGCCAACGTCCTGACTTTC	CASTRSTGANVLTF	.	.	TRBJ2-6	TRBV25-1
TGTGCCAGCAGGGGGGACAGGGGGCAAAACACCATATATTTT	CASRGDRGQNTIYF	.	TRBD1	TRBJ1-3	TRBV6-5
TGTGCCAGCGGTAATAGCGGGGGGGCCCCAGATACGCAGTATTTT	CASGNSGGAPDTQYF	.	TRBD2	TRBJ2-3	TRBV4-2
TGTGCCAGCAGCTATGGCACTACAGGGGGGCAGCCCCAGCATTTT	CASSYGTTGGQPQHF	.	TRBD1	TRBJ1-5	TRBV7-9
TGTGCCAGCAGCCTAACCCGGGGCGGGAGCGGCGATACGCAGTATTTT	CASSLTRGGSGDTQYF	.	TRBD2	TRBJ2-3	TRBV11-2
TGTGCCAGCAGTGACCAGGGGGACTTCAAAAACATTCAGTACTTC	CASSDQGDFKNIQYF	.	.	TRBJ2-4	TRBV6-1
TGTGCCAGCAGCTTGGGTGACAGCCTTACTAACTATGGCTACACCTTC	CASSLGDSLTNYGYTF	.	.	TRBJ1-2	TRBV5-5
TGTGCCTCTCGGGGGGGTTCCTACAATGAGCAGTTCTTC	CASRGGSYNEQFF	.	TRBD2	TRBJ2-1	TRBV3-1/TRBV3-2
TGTGCCAGCAGCCCCAAGAGTTTCAATGAGCAGTTCTTC	CASSPKSFNEQFF	once	.	TRBJ2-1	TRBV13